The rows below give T cell receptor beta chains drawn from one sample of a study of blood T cell repertoires in COVID-19. Produced via immunoSEQ multiplex PCR; TCRdb's table is partial and in-frame only. The repertoire consists of fewer than 200,000 clones, with about 80% occurring once and the leading ten covering about a fifth. The sample consisted of peripheral blood. The receptors originated from a woman of 80 years or more with acute or convalescent COVID-19. Each CDR3 is given with its conserved first and last residue. A D gene is named only where the DNA matches it firmly. The listing skips clone size in some rows; elsewhere it reads once, few, many or a size class.

V	J	size	D	DNA	CDR3
TRBV27	TRBJ2-7	-	TRBD1	TGTGCCAGCAGTTGGTGGGACAGGGGGCCGGGCGAGCAGTACTTC	CASSWWDRGPGEQYF
TRBV20-1	TRBJ1-4	-	-	TGCAGTGCCAATTGGGGGGAGAAGGTGTTTTTT	CSANWGEKVFF
TRBV18	TRBJ2-7	-	TRBD2	TGTGCCAGCTCTGTACTAGCGGGAGAGGCCTACGAGCAGTACTTC	CASSVLAGEAYEQYF
TRBV5-4	TRBJ2-7	-	TRBD2	TGTGCCAGCAGCTTGGCACGGGGGACTAACTACGAGCAGTACTTC	CASSLARGTNYEQYF
TRBV28	TRBJ1-3	-	-	TGTGCCAGCAGGCCCGGGACACTTTTCTCTGGAAACACCATATATTTT	CASRPGTLFSGNTIYF
TRBV19	TRBJ2-7	few	-	TGTGCCAGTAGTATTCCAGGATTGACCTACGAGCAGTACTTC	CASSIPGLTYEQYF
TRBV5-1	TRBJ2-7	-	TRBD1	TGCGCCAGCAGCTCGGGGGGCGGGACAGGGAGCTCCTACGAGCAGTACTTC	CASSSGGGTGSSYEQYF
TRBV6-2/TRBV6-3	TRBJ2-3	-	-	TGTGCCAGCAGGCCTTCGGGAGCTGGCACAGATACGCAGTATTTT	CASRPSGAGTDTQYF
TRBV10-2	TRBJ1-2	once	-	TGCGCCAGCAGTCAAATAACAGGTTATGGCTACACCTTC	CASSQITGYGYTF
TRBV4-3	TRBJ2-3	-	TRBD2	TGCGCCAGCAGCCAAGAAACCGGGACTAGCGGTACAGATACGCAGTATTTT	CASSQETGTSGTDTQYF
TRBV18	TRBJ2-1	-	TRBD1	TGTGCCAGCTCACCCTTAGGGACAGGGGCGCACAATGAGCAGTTCTTC	CASSPLGTGAHNEQFF
TRBV6-1	TRBJ1-3	-	-	TGTGCCAGCAGTGAATCTCGAGTGGGCAGCTCTGGAAACACCATATATTTT	CASSESRVGSSGNTIYF
TRBV7-2	TRBJ2-3	-	TRBD2	TGTGCCAGCAGCCCGCGGGGTAGCGGGAGAACAGATACGCAGTATTTT	CASSPRGSGRTDTQYF
TRBV6-5	TRBJ2-3	medium-sized	-	TGTGCCAGCAGTTATGCGGGGCGCCATACGCAGTATTTT	CASSYAGRHTQYF
TRBV19	TRBJ2-5	-	TRBD2	TGTGCCAGTAGTATGACGGGAGGCCAAGAGACCCAGTACTTC	CASSMTGGQETQYF
TRBV29-1	TRBJ2-7	-	-	TGCAGCGTCATGGCAGGGGTCTACGAGCAGTACTTC	CSVMAGVYEQYF
TRBV27	TRBJ2-3	-	-	TGTGCCAGCAGTAGGGAGACGCAGTATTTT	CASSRETQYF
TRBV5-1	TRBJ1-6	once	-	TGCGCCAGCACCCTAACGGATAATTCACCCCTCCACTTT	CASTLTDNSPLHF
TRBV28	TRBJ1-2	-	TRBD1	TGTGCCAGCAAGACAGGGGGCAACTATGGCTACACCTTC	CASKTGGNYGYTF
TRBV5-1	TRBJ2-5	-	TRBD2	TGCGCCAGCAGCGCTAGACTAGCAGAGACCCAGTACTTC	CASSARLAETQYF
TRBV3-1/TRBV3-2	TRBJ2-7	-	TRBD1	TGTGCCAGCAGCCCGAGACAGGGATCCTCCAGAGAGCAGTACTTC	CASSPRQGSSREQYF
TRBV27	TRBJ2-6	-	TRBD1	TGTGCCAGCAGTTTGGAGCCGGGACAGGGTGCCCCCGTCCTGACTTTC	CASSLEPGQGAPVLTF
TRBV30	TRBJ1-2	-	-	TGTGCCTGGGTGGGACGGGGGAACTATGGCTACACCTTC	CAWVGRGNYGYTF
TRBV7-2	TRBJ2-1	few	-	TGTGCCAGCGGGCTATCTTCCTACAATGAGCAGTTCTTC	CASGLSSYNEQFF
TRBV2	TRBJ1-2	-	TRBD1	TGTGCCAGCGGGCGGAATACAGGGGGTTATGGCTACACCTTC	CASGRNTGGYGYTF
TRBV6-5	TRBJ1-1	few	-	TGTGCCAGCAGTTATTCAGGAACCACTGAAGCTTTCTTT	CASSYSGTTEAFF
TRBV14	TRBJ1-1	-	-	TGTGCCAGCAGCAAACTCCTGAACACTGAAGCTTTCTTT	CASSKLLNTEAFF
TRBV27	TRBJ1-2	-	TRBD1	TGTGCCAGCAGTTCTCGACAGGGGGGGGGCTATGGCTACACCTTC	CASSSRQGGGYGYTF
TRBV11-2	TRBJ2-3	-	TRBD1	TGTGCCAGCAGCTCGGGGACAGGGGGCGCAGATACGCAGTATTTT	CASSSGTGGADTQYF
TRBV9	TRBJ1-1	-	TRBD1	TGTGCCAGCAGCGTCAGGGGGCGGGACACTGAAGCTTTCTTT	CASSVRGRDTEAFF
TRBV5-1	TRBJ1-1	-	-	TGCGCCAGCAGCTTGGCCCGGGGGGCGAGCACTGAAGCTTTCTTT	CASSLARGASTEAFF
TRBV10-3	TRBJ2-1	-	TRBD2	TGTGCCATCAGTGAGGGACTAGCGGGAGAAGTGAGCAATGAGCAGTTCTTC	CAISEGLAGEVSNEQFF
TRBV6-6	TRBJ1-5	few	TRBD1	TGTGCCAGCAACCGGGACAGAACTAGCAATCAGCCCCAGCATTTT	CASNRDRTSNQPQHF
TRBV28	TRBJ2-1	-	TRBD2	TGTGCCAGCAGTTTACCTAGCGGAGTCGACAATGAGCAGTTCTTC	CASSLPSGVDNEQFF
TRBV14	TRBJ2-5	-	TRBD2	TGTGCCAGCAGCCAAGGAACTAGCGGGCAAGAGACCCAGTACTTC	CASSQGTSGQETQYF
TRBV28	TRBJ1-2	-	-	TGTGCCAGCAGTTTAGGCCCGGAAGGGCGCAGGGGTGGCTACACCTTC	CASSLGPEGRRGGYTF
TRBV18	TRBJ2-3	-	-	TGTGCCAGCTCACCACTAGCGGACAGCACAGATACGCAGTATTTT	CASSPLADSTDTQYF
TRBV6-6	TRBJ1-5	-	-	TGTGCCAGCAGTTACAACCGGGGCAATCAGCCCCAGCATTTT	CASSYNRGNQPQHF
TRBV2	TRBJ2-1	once	-	TGTGCCAGCAGTGGAGGAACAGGCTACAATGAGCAGTTCTTC	CASSGGTGYNEQFF
TRBV5-6	TRBJ1-4	-	-	TGTGCCAGCAGCAAGCGGACGGGTCTTGGGGAAAAACTGTTTTTT	CASSKRTGLGEKLFF
TRBV27	TRBJ2-1	-	TRBD2	TGTGCCAGCAGTGCATTAGGGACTAGCGGGATCAATGAGCAGTTCTTC	CASSALGTSGINEQFF
TRBV19	TRBJ1-2	-	TRBD1	TGTGCCAGTAGTATATCTAACAGGGGTGGCTATGGCTACACCTTC	CASSISNRGGYGYTF
TRBV7-6	TRBJ2-7	-	-	TGTGCCAGCAGCTTAGGACCGGAGAGCGACGAGCAGTACTTC	CASSLGPESDEQYF
TRBV19	TRBJ2-1	-	-	TGTGCCAGTAGTATTTTTCTCTCGGTCGGGGGATCGGGCAATGAGCAGTTCTTC	CASSIFLSVGGSGNEQFF
TRBV10-1	TRBJ1-3	few	TRBD1	TGCGCCAGCAGCAGGGACAGACCTGGAAACACCATATATTTT	CASSRDRPGNTIYF
TRBV4-1	TRBJ1-1	-	TRBD1	TGCGCCAGCAGCCGGGAGGGGACAGGGGTTAAAGCTTTCTTT	CASSREGTGVKAFF
TRBV7-9	TRBJ1-4	-	-	TGTGCCAGCAGCTTGGTTGGGGGGGCTACTAATGAAAAACTGTTTTTT	CASSLVGGATNEKLFF
TRBV18	TRBJ2-5	few	-	TGTGCCAGCTCACCACGGGGGGAAGAGACCCAGTACTTC	CASSPRGEETQYF
TRBV7-9	TRBJ2-1	-	-	TGTGCCAGCAGCTTAGCTCGCCAGGTACCTTACAATGAGCAGTTCTTC	CASSLARQVPYNEQFF
TRBV5-1	TRBJ1-1	few	TRBD1	TGCGCCAGCAGCGGGGACCCGACAGGGCAAGCTTTCTTT	CASSGDPTGQAFF
TRBV5-1	TRBJ1-5	-	-	TGCGCCAGCAGCTTGGAGGGAGATAGCAATCAGCCCCAGCATTTT	CASSLEGDSNQPQHF
TRBV30	TRBJ1-5	once	TRBD1	TGTGCCTGGACCGCGGGACAGGGAAGGTCACGGGATCAGCCCCAGCATTTT	CAWTAGQGRSRDQPQHF
TRBV7-9	TRBJ1-4	-	TRBD1	TGTGCCAGCAGCTTCCACCGGGACAGGGGTGAAAAACTGTTTTTT	CASSFHRDRGEKLFF
TRBV9	TRBJ2-7	-	-	TGTGCCAGCAGCCCTCGACTAGGCAGTGACGAGCAGTACTTC	CASSPRLGSDEQYF
TRBV5-1	TRBJ2-3	-	TRBD1	TGCGCCAGCAGCTTGGACAGGGGGACAGATACGCAGTATTTT	CASSLDRGTDTQYF
TRBV7-2	TRBJ1-2	-	-	TGTGCCAGCAGCTTATACGAGAATGGCTACACCTTC	CASSLYENGYTF
TRBV30	TRBJ1-2	few	TRBD1	TGTGCCTGGAGTAGGCAGGGGGCTAATGGCTACACCTTC	CAWSRQGANGYTF